These 3 T cell receptor beta chains share one sample of origin, sequenced in a study of T cell changes during pregnancy in multiple sclerosis. The assay was immunoSEQ multiplex PCR, and TCRdb's table has in-frame clones only and misses some. The table includes under 55,000 clones, around 94% detected once. The sample here was CD4+ T cells from peripheral blood mononuclear cells, taken in the third trimester of pregnancy. The origin of the receptors is a female donor with multiple sclerosis, enrolled in a pregnancy study.

The rearrangement links TRBV6-5 to TRBJ2-3; TRBD2 matches at 8 bases. Losses at the gene ends were 8 bases for V and 9 bases for J; bases not matched to a gene: 10. The CDR3 consists of 13 residues. Germline V gene data show CDR1 as MNHEY and CDR2 as SVGAGI. CDR3: CASHPNSGMTQYF. The CDR3 DNA is TGTGCCAGCCATCCGAATAGCGGGATGACGCAGTATTTT.

The chain uses TRBV9 and TRBJ1-3; a weak D match, TRBD1 (5 bases). V lost 0 bases and J 0 bases, leaving 16 bases between the germline ends. Germline CDR1 SGDLS, CDR2 YYNGEE. CDR3 length: 18 amino acids. The chain's CDR3 is CASSVGRVGGISGNTIYF. The CDR3 DNA follows: TGTGCCAGCAGCGTAGGAAGAGTGGGGGGAATCTCTGGAAACACCATATATTTT. The complete variable domain, with remaining parts taken from reference TRBV9 and TRBJ1-3, reads DSGVTQTPKHLITATGQRVTLRCSPRSGDLSVYWYQQSLDQGLQFLIQYYNGEERAKGNILERFSAQQFPDLHSELNLSSLELGDSALYFCASSVGRVGGISGNTIYFGEGSWLTVV.

The chain is built from TRBV7-2 and TRBJ1-1, with 7 bases fitting TRBD1. The CDR3 is 17 amino acids. Germline values: CDR1 SGHTA, CDR2 FQGNSA. Trimming took 5 bases from V and 2 from J; bases not matched to a gene: 14. The CDR3 is CASSDRLWGTDNTEAFF. The CDR3 region has the DNA TGTGCCAGCAGCGACCGCCTGTGGGGGACAGATAACACTGAAGCTTTCTTT. The full variable domain, with the rest looked up from reference TRBV7-2 and TRBJ1-1, is GAGVSQSPSNKVTEKGKDVELRCDPISGHTALYWYRQSLGQGLEFLIYFQGNSAPDKSGLPSDRFSAERTGGSVSTLTIQRTQQEDSAVYLCASSDRLWGTDNTEAFFGQGTRLTVV.